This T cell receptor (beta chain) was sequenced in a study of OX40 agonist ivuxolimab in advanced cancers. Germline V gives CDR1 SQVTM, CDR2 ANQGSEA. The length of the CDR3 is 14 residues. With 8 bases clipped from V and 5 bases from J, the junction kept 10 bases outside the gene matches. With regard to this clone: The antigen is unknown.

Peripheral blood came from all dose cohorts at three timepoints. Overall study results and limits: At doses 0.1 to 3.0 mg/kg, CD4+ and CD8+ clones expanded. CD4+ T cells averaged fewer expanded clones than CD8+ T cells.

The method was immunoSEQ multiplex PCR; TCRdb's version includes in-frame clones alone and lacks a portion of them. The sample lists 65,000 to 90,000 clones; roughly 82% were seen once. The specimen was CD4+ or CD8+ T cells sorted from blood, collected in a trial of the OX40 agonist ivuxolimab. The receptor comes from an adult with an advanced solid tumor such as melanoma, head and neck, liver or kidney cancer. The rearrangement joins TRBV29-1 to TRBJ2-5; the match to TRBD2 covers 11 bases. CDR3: CSSTLTSGVETQYF. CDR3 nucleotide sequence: TGCAGCTCCACGTTGACTAGCGGGGTGGAGACCCAGTACTTC.